The rows below give T cell receptor beta chains drawn from one sample of a study of blood T cell repertoires in COVID-19. Generated by immunoSEQ multiplex PCR, the TCRdb table keeps only in-frame clones and is missing some. The data show about 50,000 clones, roughly 86% seen once. The sample was peripheral blood. These TCRs come from a man aged 60 to 75 with active or convalescent COVID-19. CDR3s include the opening cysteine and the closing phenylalanine or tryptophan. The order of the fields is clone size, J gene, V gene, CDR3 protein. The size entry is marked missing in some rows and otherwise reads once, few, many or a size class.

>once|TRBJ1-6|TRBV2
CASSVVVQANSPLHF
>-|TRBJ1-6|TRBV5-6
CASSPLTGGIDSPLHF
>-|TRBJ1-2|TRBV12-3/TRBV12-4
CASRNENYGYTF
>once|TRBJ2-3|TRBV5-1
CASSLGSGGTDTQYF
>-|TRBJ1-2|TRBV28
CASSLGAPSGGHGYTF
>-|TRBJ1-2|TRBV18
CASSNLPPRANYGYTF
>-|TRBJ2-7|TRBV27
CASNPLAGGLYEQYF
>-|TRBJ1-1|TRBV6-5
CASSYGTGVMNTEAFF
>-|TRBJ2-2|TRBV6-5
CATNRDTGELFF
>-|TRBJ1-4|TRBV7-9
CASSLDYGFGEKLFF
>-|TRBJ1-4|TRBV10-3
CAISDRTNEKLFF
>-|TRBJ2-7|TRBV10-1
CASSAGSTSYEQYF
>-|TRBJ2-1|TRBV7-9
CASSPRVGGGAEYNEQFF
>few|TRBJ2-7|TRBV27
CASSLFRGPLAYEQYF
>few|TRBJ1-1|TRBV3-1/TRBV3-2
CASSRGGVDTEAFF
>-|TRBJ1-1|TRBV19
CASSTDSHELAEAFF
>-|TRBJ2-1|TRBV11-1
CASTAYNEQFF
>-|TRBJ2-7|TRBV7-9
CASSEIGTDAYEQYF
>-|TRBJ2-1|TRBV2
CASSEAWFKGQGGNNEQFF
>-|TRBJ1-1|TRBV9
CASSAQGADTEAFF
>-|TRBJ1-5|TRBV24-1
CATSDAGRDSNQPQHF
>-|TRBJ1-2|TRBV10-3
CAISRITGQGDGYTF
>few|TRBJ1-1|TRBV30
CACNQGAEAFF
>-|TRBJ1-5|TRBV28
CASSLGGTIYSNQPQHF
>-|TRBJ1-1|TRBV14
CASSQQGAVTEAFF
>-|TRBJ2-7|TRBV28
CASSFGGPRGEQYF
>-|TRBJ1-3|TRBV4-3
CASSQGPGPGNTIYF
>once|TRBJ1-2|TRBV18
CASSPAAGDGYTF
>-|TRBJ2-5|TRBV27
CASSLSTVHQETQYF
>-|TRBJ1-2|TRBV7-3
CASSPGDGYGYTF
>-|TRBJ1-2|TRBV28
CASSTTIYGYTF
>-|TRBJ2-1|TRBV5-1
CASSLAGTYNEQFF
>once|TRBJ2-7|TRBV27
CASRPGTGGGYEQYF
>-|TRBJ2-1|TRBV11-2
CASRFLAGGNHEQFF
>few|TRBJ1-5|TRBV7-2
CASAPSRVVSNQPQHF
>-|TRBJ1-4|TRBV18
CASHGQLNEKLFF
>-|TRBJ2-5|TRBV7-2
CASSPRAGGPLETQYF
>-|TRBJ1-5|TRBV18
CASSPFRDQPQHF
>-|TRBJ2-3|TRBV7-2
CASSFGGPTMDTQYF
>-|TRBJ1-4|TRBV27
CASSSGGNEKLFF
>-|TRBJ1-4|TRBV25-1
CASSGLQGQGLGKLFF
>once|TRBJ1-6|TRBV21-1
CASSKEGVHSPLHF
>-|TRBJ2-4|TRBV5-8
CASRLAGGPMGKNIQYF
>-|TRBJ1-3|TRBV2
CASLREKSGNTIYF
>-|TRBJ2-1|TRBV28
CASSLWAGGPRAADNEQFF
>once|TRBJ1-3|TRBV2
CASTPTGGNTIYF
>few|TRBJ2-2|TRBV19
CASILSGGWDTGELFF
>once|TRBJ2-7|TRBV3-1/TRBV3-2
CASSQGRSEQYF
>-|TRBJ2-3|TRBV30
CAWSGGLINTQYF
>-|TRBJ1-1|TRBV27
CASSSGTDPGDTEAFF
>-|TRBJ2-7|TRBV7-2
CASSLGGQGDEQYF
>few|TRBJ1-1|TRBV19
CASSYGRGSTEAFF
>-|TRBJ1-2|TRBV29-1
CSVGLEGYGYTF
>-|TRBJ1-2|TRBV4-1
CASSQVRITNYGYTF
>few|TRBJ2-1|TRBV18
CASSPPAGASYNEQFF
>-|TRBJ2-7|TRBV28
CASSHPGGRTYEQYF
>-|TRBJ1-1|TRBV11-2
CASSLGESTEAFF
>-|TRBJ2-3|TRBV6-1
CASSEDNTDTQYF
>-|TRBJ1-1|TRBV19
CASSKKLNTEAFF